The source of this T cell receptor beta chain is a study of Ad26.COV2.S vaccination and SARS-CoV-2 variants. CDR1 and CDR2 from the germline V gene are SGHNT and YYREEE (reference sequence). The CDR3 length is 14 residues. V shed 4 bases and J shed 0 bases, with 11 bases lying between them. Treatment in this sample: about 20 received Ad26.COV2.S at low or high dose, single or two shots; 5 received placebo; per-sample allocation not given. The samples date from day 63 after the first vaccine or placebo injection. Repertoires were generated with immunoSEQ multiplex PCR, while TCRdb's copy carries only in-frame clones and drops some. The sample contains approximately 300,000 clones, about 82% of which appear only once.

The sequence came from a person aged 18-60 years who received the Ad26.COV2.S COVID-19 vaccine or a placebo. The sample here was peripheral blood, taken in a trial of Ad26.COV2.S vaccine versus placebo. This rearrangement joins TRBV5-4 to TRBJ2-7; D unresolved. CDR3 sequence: CASSVTADSYEQYF. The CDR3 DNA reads TGTGCCAGCAGCGTCACGGCTGACTCCTACGAGCAGTACTTC. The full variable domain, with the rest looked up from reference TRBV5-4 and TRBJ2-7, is ETGVTQSPTHLIKTRGQQVTLRCSSQSGHNTVSWYQQALGQGPQFIFQYYREEENGRGNFPPRFSGLQFPNYSSELNVNALELDDSALYLCASSVTADSYEQYFGPGTRLTVT.